This T cell receptor beta chain is drawn from a study of T cells in tumors after PD-1 blockade. Profiling relied on immunoSEQ multiplex PCR, and the TCRdb table lists in-frame clones only, not all of them. This sample has around 60,000 clones, with around three quarters found just once. Regarding the study as a whole: Some novel exhausted tumor clones appeared in pre-treatment blood, suggesting peripheral recruitment.

About this clone: Its cognate antigen is unknown.

Germline loops: CDR1 SGHTS, CDR2 YDEGEE. This CDR3 spans 15 amino acids. V dropped 3 bases and J dropped 1; count of bases not matched to a gene: 4. Input was 616 ng to 6,004 ng of genomic DNA from tumor or blood. The receptor comes from a human donor with basal cell carcinoma. The chain recombines TRBV5-8 with TRBJ2-1, with 7 bases fitting TRBD1. The material was PBMCs, obtained before anti-PD-1 treatment. In nucleotides, the CDR3 is TGTGCCAGCAGCTCCGGGACAGCTTCCTACAATGAGCAGTTCTTC. Protein: CASSSGTASYNEQFF.